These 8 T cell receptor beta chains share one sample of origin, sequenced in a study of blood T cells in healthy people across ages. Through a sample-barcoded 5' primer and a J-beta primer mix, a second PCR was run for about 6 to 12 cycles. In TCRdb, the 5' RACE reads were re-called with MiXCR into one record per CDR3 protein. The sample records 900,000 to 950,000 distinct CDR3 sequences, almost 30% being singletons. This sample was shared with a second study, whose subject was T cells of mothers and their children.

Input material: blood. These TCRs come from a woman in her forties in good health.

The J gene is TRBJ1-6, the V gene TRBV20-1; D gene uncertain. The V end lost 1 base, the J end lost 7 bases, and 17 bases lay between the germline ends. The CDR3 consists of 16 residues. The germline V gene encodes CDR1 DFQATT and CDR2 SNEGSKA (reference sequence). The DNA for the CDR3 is TGCAGTGCTAGAGTAAGGTCGCAGGATTTCAATTCACCCCTCCACTTT. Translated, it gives CSARVRSQDFNSPLHF.

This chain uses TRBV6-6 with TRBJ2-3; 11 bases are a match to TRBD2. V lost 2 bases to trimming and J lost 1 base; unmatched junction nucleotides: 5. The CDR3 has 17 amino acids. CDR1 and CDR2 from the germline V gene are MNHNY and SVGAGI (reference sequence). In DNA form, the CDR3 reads TGTGCCAGCAGTTACGACCTAGCGGGGGGACGCACAGATACGCAGTATTTT. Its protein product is CASSYDLAGGRTDTQYF.

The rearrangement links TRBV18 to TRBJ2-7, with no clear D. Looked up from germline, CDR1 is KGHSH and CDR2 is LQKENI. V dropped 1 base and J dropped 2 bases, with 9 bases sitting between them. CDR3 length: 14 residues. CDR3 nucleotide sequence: TGTGCCAGCTCACCACAGGGTCAAGCCTACGAGCAGTACTTC. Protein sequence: CASSPQGQAYEQYF.

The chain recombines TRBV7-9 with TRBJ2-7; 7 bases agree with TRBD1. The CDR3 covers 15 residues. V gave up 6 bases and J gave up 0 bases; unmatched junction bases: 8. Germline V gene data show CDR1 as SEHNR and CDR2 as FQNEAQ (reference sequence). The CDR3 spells CASSHTGETSYEQYF. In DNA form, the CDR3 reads TGTGCCAGCAGTCACACAGGGGAGACCTCCTACGAGCAGTACTTC.

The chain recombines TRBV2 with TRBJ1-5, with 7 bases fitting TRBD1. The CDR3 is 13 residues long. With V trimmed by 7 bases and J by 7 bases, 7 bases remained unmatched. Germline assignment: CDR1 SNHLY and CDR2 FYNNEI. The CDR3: CASMDRMNQPQHF. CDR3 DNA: TGTGCCAGCATGGACAGGATGAACCAGCCCCAGCATTTT.

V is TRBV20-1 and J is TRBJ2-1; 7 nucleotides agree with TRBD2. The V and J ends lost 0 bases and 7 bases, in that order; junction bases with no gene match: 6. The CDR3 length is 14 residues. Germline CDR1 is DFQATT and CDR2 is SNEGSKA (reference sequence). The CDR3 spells CSAREWLGGNEQFF. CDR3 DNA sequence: TGCAGTGCTAGAGAATGGCTGGGAGGGAATGAGCAGTTCTTC.

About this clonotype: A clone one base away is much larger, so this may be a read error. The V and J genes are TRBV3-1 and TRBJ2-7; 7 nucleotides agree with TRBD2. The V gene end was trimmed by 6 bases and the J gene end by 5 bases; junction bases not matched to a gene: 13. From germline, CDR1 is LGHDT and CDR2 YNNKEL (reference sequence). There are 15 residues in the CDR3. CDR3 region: CASRNVGGGTHEQYF. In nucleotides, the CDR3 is TGTGCCAGCAGAAACGTGGGGGGGGGGACCCACGAGCAGTACTTC.

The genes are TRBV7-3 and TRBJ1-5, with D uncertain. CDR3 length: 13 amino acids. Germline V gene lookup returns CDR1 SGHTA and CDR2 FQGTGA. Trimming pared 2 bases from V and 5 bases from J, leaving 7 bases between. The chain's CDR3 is CASSLFRDQPQHF. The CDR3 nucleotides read TGTGCCAGCAGCTTATTTAGGGATCAGCCCCAGCATTTT.